One sample yielded the 32 T cell receptor beta chains listed below, sequenced in a study of identical twins. MiXCR, applied by TCRdb to the 5' RACE reads, yields one record per CDR3 protein. The sample records some 690,000 distinct CDR3 sequences, 21% being singletons. The same data also went into a second study, on T cells expressing NK-cell markers.

Sequencing input: PBMCs. The receptors shown here come from a woman in her late teens or twenties in good health.

Ten or more counts support this clonotype. The CDR3 nucleotides read TGTGCCAGCTGTAAGTTTCCCAGGCTAGCGGCCTACGAGCAGTACTTC. Translation: CASCKFPRLAAYEQYF. The gene calls are TRBV12-3 or TRBV12-4 and TRBJ2-7, with 7 bases that match TRBD2. The V segment lost 8 bases and the J segment 2 bases; nucleotides outside the gene matches: 15. The CDR3 totals 16 residues.

In its sample, this clonotype was seen many times. One end of the junction does not line up with germline, which may come from a read error. CDR3: CASSLVGASTDTQYF. In DNA, the CDR3 is TGCGCCAGCAGCTTGGTGGGGGCTAGTACAGATACGCAGTATTTT. This chain links TRBV7-2 with TRBJ2-3, with a weak D call TRBD1 (6 bases). CDR3 size: 15 residues. Germline CDR1 is SGHTA and CDR2 is FQGNSA.

This clonotype has just a few counts. The V call is TRBV5-1, the J call TRBJ1-2; D may be TRBD1 (6 bases). CDR1 and CDR2 from the germline V gene are SGHRS and YFSETQ. V lost 0 bases to trimming and J lost 4 bases, with 13 bases between them. This CDR3 contains 15 residues. This chain's CDR3 is CASSLDTGYSYGYTF. CDR3 coding DNA: TGCGCCAGCAGCTTGGACACAGGGTACAGCTATGGCTACACCTTC.

V and J are TRBV29-1 and TRBJ2-1; unclear D gene. V dropped 4 bases and J dropped 8 bases, with 21 bases sitting between them. CDR3 length equals 15 residues. CDR1 SQVTM and CDR2 ANQGSEA come from the germline V gene. The CDR3 region is CSVVRSQTGRDEQFF. The CDR3 DNA reads as TGCAGCGTTGTGAGGAGTCAGACGGGTCGCGATGAGCAGTTCTTC.

This clonotype has more than one count but fewer than ten. The rearrangement joins TRBV7-9 to TRBJ2-7; D possibly corresponds to TRBD2 (6 bases). This CDR3 is built from 14 residues. Trimming took 4 bases from V and 0 from J, leaving 10 bases between them. Germline loops: CDR1 SEHNR, CDR2 FQNEAQ (reference sequence). The CDR3 protein is CASSWDLSSYEQYF. The CDR3 region has the DNA TGTGCCAGCAGCTGGGACTTATCCTCCTACGAGCAGTACTTC.

The chain carries TRBV20-1 and TRBJ2-2; 9 bases are a match to TRBD2. The V gene end was trimmed by 3 bases and the J gene end by 5 bases; junction bases not matched to a gene: 7. The germline gives CDR1 DFQATT, CDR2 SNEGSKA (reference sequence). The CDR3 is 15 amino acids. In DNA form, the CDR3 reads TGCAGTGCTAGCAGCGGGGGGAGGGGGACCGGGGAGCTGTTTTTT. It yields the protein CSASSGGRGTGELFF.

The V call is TRBV12-3 or TRBV12-4, the J call TRBJ2-5, with a possible D match to TRBD2 (6 bases). Trimming left V 8 bases short and J 5 bases short, with 15 bases between. The CDR3 contains 13 residues. The CDR3 spells CASFWRAGETQYF. The CDR3 DNA is TGTGCCAGCTTTTGGAGGGCGGGCGAGACCCAGTACTTC.

This clonotype was seen more than once but under ten times. CDR3 in amino acids: CSARDLVGDSTNEKLFF. The CDR3 DNA reads TGCAGTGCTAGAGATCTAGTGGGGGACTCGACTAATGAAAAACTGTTTTTT. The V gene is TRBV20-1, the J gene TRBJ1-4, with D maybe TRBD1 (5 bases). Germline CDR1 DFQATT, CDR2 SNEGSKA (reference sequence). V dropped 0 bases and J dropped 2 bases, with 16 bases sitting between them. The CDR3 sequence is 17 residues long.

J is TRBJ2-5 and V is TRBV6-5, with 15 bases that match TRBD2. This CDR3 spans 15 amino acids. Germline V gene data show CDR1 as MNHEY and CDR2 as SVGAGI. V lost 4 bases to trimming and J lost 5 bases; unmatched junction nucleotides: 2. CDR3 loop: CASSWTSGGAETQYF. The CDR3 DNA follows: TGTGCCAGCAGTTGGACTAGCGGGGGGGCGGAGACCCAGTACTTC.

The J gene is TRBJ2-1, the V gene TRBV9, with TRBD2 matching over 7 bases. Germline assignment: CDR1 SGDLS and CDR2 YYNGEE. This CDR3 is built from 14 residues. Unmatched junction bases numbered 7, after V lost 1 base and J lost 9 bases. The CDR3 sequence: CASSVNNIAGEQFF. As DNA, the CDR3 is TGTGCCAGCAGCGTAAACAATATAGCGGGTGAGCAGTTCTTC. The complete variable domain, with remaining parts taken from reference TRBV9 and TRBJ2-1, reads DSGVTQTPKHLITATGQRVTLRCSPRSGDLSVYWYQQSLDQGLQFLIQYYNGEERAKGNILERFSAQQFPDLHSELNLSSLELGDSALYFCASSVNNIAGEQFFGPGTRLTVL.

This chain joins TRBV10-3 and TRBJ2-2; 10 bases align to TRBD2. J gave up 6 bases and V 4 bases, and 5 bases lay outside the gene matches. The CDR3 consists of 15 residues. The germline V gene encodes CDR1 ENHRY and CDR2 SYGVKD. In DNA form, the CDR3 reads TGTGCCATCAGTGCAAGCGGGAGGGCCTCCGGGGAGCTGTTTTTT. Its translation: CAISASGRASGELFF.

This chain uses TRBV20-1 with TRBJ2-3, with 7 bases matching TRBD2. Germline CDR1 and CDR2: DFQATT and SNEGSKA (reference sequence). With 6 bases clipped from V and 0 bases from J, the junction kept 9 bases outside the gene matches. CDR3 length: 15 residues. CDR3 loop: CSAPERGKSTDTQYF. CDR3 sequence (DNA): TGCAGTGCACCCGAGCGGGGAAAAAGCACAGATACGCAGTATTTT.

This sequence joins TRBV12-3 or TRBV12-4 and TRBJ2-1; D may be TRBD2 (7 bases). CDR3 size: 15 residues. Between the trimmed V and J ends, which lost 6 bases and 7 bases, there was a span of 19 bases. The chain's CDR3 is CASSSGGQVENEQFF. In DNA, the CDR3 is TGTGCCAGCAGCTCCGGGGGGCAAGTGGAGAATGAGCAGTTCTTC.

The chain recombines TRBV6-1 with TRBJ2-5; TRBD2 matches 9 bases. Germline values: CDR1 MNHNS, CDR2 SASEGT. V was pared by 6 bases and J by 10 bases, with 18 bases of the junction left unmatched. This CDR3 spans 16 amino acids. Written as DNA, the CDR3 is TGTGCCAGCAGCTTCACCCTTGAGCGGGGGGCACGGGACCAGTACTTC. It encodes CASSFTLERGARDQYF.

V gene TRBV10-3 combines with J gene TRBJ2-3; 7 nucleotides line up with TRBD1. This CDR3 contains 14 residues. The junction had 11 bases not matched to a gene; V was cut back by 11 bases and J by 3 bases. Germline loops: CDR1 ENHRY, CDR2 SYGVKD. CDR3 DNA sequence: TGTGCCGCGAATCGACAGGGAGAGACAGATACGCAGTATTTT. Translated, it gives CAANRQGETDTQYF.

In this sample, this clonotype turned up many times. This chain links TRBV9 with TRBJ2-1; perhaps D is TRBD1 or TRBD2 (5 bases each). Germline V gives CDR1 SGDLS, CDR2 YYNGEE. The CDR3 consists of 16 residues. Deletions cut 7 bases from V and 1 base from J, with 18 bases between. The CDR3 DNA sequence: TGTGCCAGCGGAGCCATTGGGGGAGTGTCCTACAATGAGCAGTTCTTC. Translating gives CASGAIGGVSYNEQFF.

In this sample, this clonotype turned up once. The V and J genes are TRBV11-2 and TRBJ2-1, with TRBD2 matching over 8 bases. V lost 3 bases to trimming and J lost 7 bases; unmatched junction nucleotides: 5. This CDR3 comprises 14 residues. Germline CDR1 SGHAT, CDR2 FQNNGV. CDR3 amino acids: CASSFFGRANEQFF. CDR3 sequence (DNA): TGTGCCAGCAGCTTCTTCGGGAGGGCAAATGAGCAGTTCTTC.

V and J are TRBV6-5 and TRBJ1-2, with a weak D call TRBD1 (5 bases). Deletions cut 0 bases from V and 7 bases from J, with 15 bases between. Germline assignment: CDR1 MNHEY and CDR2 SVGAGI. The CDR3 loop spans 15 amino acids. The CDR3 region is CASSYSSARGSGYTF. DNA for the CDR3: TGTGCCAGCAGTTACTCATCGGCCCGGGGGAGTGGCTACACCTTC.

The chain combines TRBV18 with TRBJ2-3; D unresolved. V was clipped by 2 bases and J by 0 bases, with 6 bases between them. Germline V gene sequence: CDR1 KGHSH, CDR2 LQKENI. The CDR3 length is 14 residues. For the CDR3, the DNA is TGTGCCAGCTCACCAGGGTACAGCACAGATACGCAGTATTTT. This sequence encodes CASSPGYSTDTQYF.

This clonotype was picked up one time. The genes are TRBV11-2 and TRBJ1-1; 9 bases match TRBD1. This CDR3 has 15 amino acids. V lost 1 base, J lost 7 bases, and 7 bases stayed unmatched. CDR1 and CDR2 from the germline V gene are SGHAT and FQNNGV. CDR3 residues: CASSLVDTGGVEAFF. The CDR3 region has the DNA TGTGCCAGCAGCTTAGTTGATACAGGGGGCGTTGAAGCTTTCTTT.

The chain has TRBV14 and TRBJ2-3; D not certain. The germline gives CDR1 SGHDN, CDR2 FVKESK. V was clipped by 6 bases and J by 2 bases, with 18 bases between them. CDR3 length equals 16 residues. CDR3 DNA: TGTGCCAGCAGTCTTAGATCTATCTCCAACACAGATACGCAGTATTTT. It translates to CASSLRSISNTDTQYF.

This chain links TRBV6-1 with TRBJ2-7; 8 positions match TRBD1. J lost 3 bases, V lost 6 bases, and 7 bases had no gene match. This CDR3 is built from 14 residues. From germline, CDR1 is MNHNS and CDR2 SASEGT. The CDR3 DNA sequence: TGTGCCAGCAGAACCCCGGGACAGGACTACGAGCAGTACTTC. Translation: CASRTPGQDYEQYF.

This chain links TRBV7-3 with TRBJ2-7; 9 nucleotides match TRBD1. CDR1 and CDR2 from the germline V gene are SGHTA and FQGTGA. With 4 bases clipped from V and 1 base from J, the junction kept 2 bases outside the gene matches. This CDR3 comprises 14 residues. CDR3 amino acids: CASSSDRGSYEQYF. In DNA form, the CDR3 reads TGTGCCAGCAGCTCGGACAGGGGTTCCTACGAGCAGTACTTC.

The rearrangement uses TRBV20-1 and TRBJ2-1, with 12 positions matching TRBD2. V gave up 1 base and J gave up 9 bases; unmatched junction bases: 10. The CDR3 consists of 16 residues. The V gene's germline CDR1 is DFQATT and CDR2 SNEGSKA (reference sequence). In DNA, the CDR3 is TGCAGTGCTAGAGTACCGAGACTAGCGGGAGTAGGTGAGCAGTTCTTC. It codes for CSARVPRLAGVGEQFF.

V usage is TRBV6-1 and J usage is TRBJ1-1, with D unresolved. V shed 0 bases and J shed 8 bases, with 10 bases lying between them. The CDR3 loop spans 13 amino acids. Germline CDR1 reads MNHNS; CDR2 reads SASEGT. The CDR3 reads CASSEATLREAFF. In DNA, the CDR3 is TGTGCCAGCAGTGAAGCAACCCTGAGGGAAGCTTTCTTT.

The chain links TRBV3-1 to TRBJ2-7, with D perhaps TRBD1 (5 bases). In germline, CDR1 is LGHDT, CDR2 YNNKEL (reference sequence). The CDR3 runs 15 residues. V lost 4 bases and J 3 bases, leaving 16 bases between the germline ends. As DNA, the CDR3 is TGTGCCAGCAGCCGCCCTGGGGCCAACCGCTACGAGCAGTACTTC. It is translated as CASSRPGANRYEQYF.

This clonotype showed up just a few times. A read error may produce the germline difference seen at one junction end. V usage is TRBV5-1 and J usage is TRBJ2-5; 11 nucleotides match TRBD1. The CDR3 runs to 14 residues. Looked up from germline, CDR1 is SGHRS and CDR2 is YFSETQ. The CDR3 reads CASSPGTGGETQYF. In nucleotides, the CDR3 is TGTGCCAGCAGTCCAGGGACAGGGGGGGAGACCCAGTACTTC.

This clonotype appeared a single time. This chain joins TRBV7-2 and TRBJ2-5; 7 positions agree with TRBD2. CDR1 is SGHTA, CDR2 FQGNSA, per germline. The length of the CDR3 is 15 residues. Trimming cost V 7 bases and J 1 base; bases outside gene matches: 9. In DNA form, the CDR3 reads TGTGCCAGCACCCCCTTCGCGGGAGTCCAAGAGACCCAGTACTTC. Its protein product is CASTPFAGVQETQYF.

This chain joins TRBV5-6 and TRBJ2-7; D is ambiguous. This CDR3 is 14 amino acids long. Trimming pared 5 bases from V and 5 bases from J, leaving 17 bases between. Germline assignment: CDR1 SGHDT and CDR2 YYEEEE. The CDR3 coding sequence is TGTGCCAGCAGTTCCTTAAGTCAGCCGGACGAGCAGTACTTC. Amino acid sequence: CASSSLSQPDEQYF.

The chain carries TRBV12-3 or TRBV12-4 and TRBJ1-1, with unresolved D. This CDR3 contains 13 residues. Deletions cut 1 base from V and 4 bases from J, with 7 bases between. The DNA for the CDR3 is TGTGCCAGCAGTTTAGACAGTTTCACTGAAGCTTTCTTT. Its protein product is CASSLDSFTEAFF.

This clonotype showed up many times. The V and J genes are TRBV27 and TRBJ2-7, with 8 bases aligning to TRBD2. The junction had 5 bases not matched to a gene; V was cut back by 2 bases and J by 5 bases. Germline CDR1 MNHEY, CDR2 SMNVEV (reference sequence). CDR3 size: 14 residues. CDR3 region: CASSLTGGPDEQYF. The CDR3 DNA is TGTGCCAGCAGTTTAACGGGAGGGCCGGACGAGCAGTACTTC.

This clonotype was counted at least ten times. The chain recombines TRBV7-2 with TRBJ2-7, with D perhaps being TRBD1 or TRBD2 (6 bases each). Germline V gives CDR1 SGHTA, CDR2 FQGNSA. The V gene lost 2 bases and the J gene lost 5 bases, with 22 bases spanning the gap. The CDR3 spans 17 residues. The CDR3 sequence is CASSLIFLGGGNDEQYF. The CDR3 DNA reads as TGTGCCAGCAGCTTAATTTTTTTAGGGGGAGGTAACGACGAGCAGTACTTC.